This is a list of T cell receptor beta chains from one sample in a study of blood T cell repertoires in COVID-19. Clones were read by immunoSEQ multiplex PCR, and TCRdb kept only the in-frame ones, dropping some. The sample carries around 35,000 clones, 70% to 90% recorded once. The source material was peripheral blood. The receptor set was obtained from a human donor in a cohort sampled during active COVID-19. CDR3s include the opening cysteine and the closing phenylalanine or tryptophan. The D gene is left open where the match is weak.

j_gene,v_gene,d_gene,CDR3nt,CDR3aa
TRBJ1-6,TRBV5-4,.,TGTGCCAGCAGCTTAAGACAGAGAAATTCACCCCTCCACTTT,CASSLRQRNSPLHF
TRBJ1-5,TRBV27,TRBD1,TGTGCCAGCAGGAAGGGGGCTTCCGATCAGCCCCAGCATTTT,CASRKGASDQPQHF
TRBJ1-3,TRBV19,.,TGTGCCAGTAGAGCCGGGGGGAACACCATATATTTT,CASRAGGNTIYF
TRBJ2-5,TRBV5-1,TRBD1,TGCGCCAGCAGCTCGGACAGGGTGGGGCAAGAGACCCAGTACTTC,CASSSDRVGQETQYF
TRBJ2-6,TRBV28,.,TGTGCCAGCAGTCCCTCTCGGGCTGGGGCCAACGTCCTGACTTTC,CASSPSRAGANVLTF
TRBJ1-1,TRBV7-5,.,TGTGTCAGAAGCTTAGAATACACGCAACCTGAAGCTTTCTTT,CVRSLEYTQPEAFF
TRBJ1-1,TRBV28,TRBD1,TGTGCCAGCAGTAAGGGACAGGTCGGGACTGAAGCTTTCTTT,CASSKGQVGTEAFF
TRBJ1-6,TRBV7-9,.,TGTGCCAGCAGCTTGAGACAGGAAAATTCACCCCTCCACTTT,CASSLRQENSPLHF
TRBJ2-5,TRBV10-2,TRBD1,TGCGCCAGCAGTGAGGGTGGGACAGGGGGCCGAGAGACCCAGTACTTC,CASSEGGTGGRETQYF
TRBJ1-6,TRBV18,.,TGTGCCAGCTCACCCTTTACAGGTGCGAATTCACCCCTCCACTTT,CASSPFTGANSPLHF
TRBJ2-4,TRBV18,.,TGTGCCAGCTCACCCGCAGGGCTAGCCAAAAACATTCAGTACTTC,CASSPAGLAKNIQYF
TRBJ2-7,TRBV2,TRBD1,TGTGCCAGCAAGGCGGACAGGGGCTACGAGCAGTACTTC,CASKADRGYEQYF
TRBJ1-1,TRBV5-4,TRBD1,TGTGCCAGCAGCTTGCAGGGGACAGGGCAACTAAGGGGAGCTTTCTTT,CASSLQGTGQLRGAFF
TRBJ2-7,TRBV5-1,TRBD1,TGCGCCAGCAGCAAGGGGGCCCCTTCCTACGAGCAGTACTTC,CASSKGAPSYEQYF
TRBJ1-2,TRBV4-3,.,TGCGCCAGCAGCCAAGATGGGGGGGGAACTAACTATGGCTACACCTTC,CASSQDGGGTNYGYTF